Described below is a single T cell receptor (beta chain) sequence and its context. The germline gives CDR1 MNHNS, CDR2 SASEGT. This CDR3 comprises 17 residues. V lost 3 bases and J lost 0, with 14 bases in between. This sample stems from a study of blood T cell repertoires in COVID-19. The wider study: Material from acute and convalescent COVID-19 was sourced from the United States, Italy and Spain. Sources were T cells, B-cell-depleted T cells, or PBMCs; the material itself was cDNA or gDNA.

In the original workflow: Counts of nucleated cells, estimated from reference gene primer amplification, were obtained. Clones were read by immunoSEQ multiplex PCR, and TCRdb kept only the in-frame ones, dropping some. V, J and clone size are taken as reported in that table, and D and trimming were inferred from the DNA itself. The data hold roughly 87,000 clones, with approximately 71% observed a single time. The sample was peripheral blood. The chain uses TRBV6-1 and TRBJ1-4; unclear D gene. This clonotype originated in a woman aged 50 to 65 with acute or convalescent COVID-19. The DNA of the CDR3 is TGTGCCAGCAGTGATCTCTCTGTGACAACAACTAATGAAAAACTGTTTTTT. Amino acid sequence: CASSDLSVTTTNEKLFF.